This T cell receptor (beta chain) was sequenced for a study of CD8 T cells in Susac syndrome. About this clonotype itself: The antigen is undetermined.

Sequencing targeted TCR beta in T cells from blood (CD8+ and CD4+). Trimming pared 3 bases from V and 4 bases from J, leaving 12 bases between. The CDR3 is 13 amino acids. The V gene's germline CDR1 is DFQATT and CDR2 SNEGSKA (reference sequence). The RNA, about 0.5 to 1 ug, was put through reverse transcription using random hexamers. The immunoSEQ assay covered 54 Vbeta and 13 Jbeta segments for CDR3. TCRdb independently ran MiXCR on the immunoSEQ multiplex PCR reads; one entry per CDR3 protein. The table shows about 140,000 distinct CDR3 sequences, with approximately 96% occurring only once. Study results and limitations: The authors acknowledged that the study's TCR sequencing and HLA analysis involved relatively few individuals.

This TCR derives from a human donor with multiple sclerosis. Source material: CD4+ T cells from PBMCs. This sequence joins TRBV20-1 and TRBJ1-2, with D possibly matching TRBD1 (5 bases). CDR3 sequence reads: CSASSRVSYGYTF. In DNA form, the CDR3 reads TGCAGTGCTAGCTCCAGGGTGAGCTATGGCTACACCTTC.